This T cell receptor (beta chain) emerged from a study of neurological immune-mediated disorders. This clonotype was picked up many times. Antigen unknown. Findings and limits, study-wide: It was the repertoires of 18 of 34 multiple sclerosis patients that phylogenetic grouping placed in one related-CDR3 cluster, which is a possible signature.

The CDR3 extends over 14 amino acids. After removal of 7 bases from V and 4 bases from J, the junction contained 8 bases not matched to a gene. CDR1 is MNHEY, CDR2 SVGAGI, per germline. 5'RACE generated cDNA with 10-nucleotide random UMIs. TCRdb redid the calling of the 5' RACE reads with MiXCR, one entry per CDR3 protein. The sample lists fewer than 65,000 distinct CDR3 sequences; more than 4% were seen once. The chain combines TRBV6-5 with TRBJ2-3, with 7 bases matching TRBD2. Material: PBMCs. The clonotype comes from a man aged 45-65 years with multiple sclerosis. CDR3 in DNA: TGTGCCAGCACTCCCACTAGCGATCCAGATACGCAGTATTTT. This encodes CASTPTSDPDTQYF.